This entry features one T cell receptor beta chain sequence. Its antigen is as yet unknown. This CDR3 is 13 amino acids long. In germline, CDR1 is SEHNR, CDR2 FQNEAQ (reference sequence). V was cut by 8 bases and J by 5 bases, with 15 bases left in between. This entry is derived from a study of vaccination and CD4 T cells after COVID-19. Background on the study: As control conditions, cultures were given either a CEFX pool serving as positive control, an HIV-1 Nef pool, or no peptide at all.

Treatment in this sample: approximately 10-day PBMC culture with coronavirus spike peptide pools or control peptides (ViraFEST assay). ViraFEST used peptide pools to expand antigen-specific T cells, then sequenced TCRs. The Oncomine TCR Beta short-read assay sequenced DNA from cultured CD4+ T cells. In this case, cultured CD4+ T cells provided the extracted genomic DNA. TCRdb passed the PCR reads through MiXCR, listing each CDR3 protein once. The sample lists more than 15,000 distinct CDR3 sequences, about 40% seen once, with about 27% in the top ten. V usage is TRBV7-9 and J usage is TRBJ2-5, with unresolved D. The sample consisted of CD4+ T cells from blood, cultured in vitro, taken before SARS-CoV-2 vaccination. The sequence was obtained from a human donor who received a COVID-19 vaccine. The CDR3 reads CASGSVVGETQYF. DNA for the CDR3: TGTGCCAGCGGTTCCGTGGTCGGGGAGACCCAGTACTTC.